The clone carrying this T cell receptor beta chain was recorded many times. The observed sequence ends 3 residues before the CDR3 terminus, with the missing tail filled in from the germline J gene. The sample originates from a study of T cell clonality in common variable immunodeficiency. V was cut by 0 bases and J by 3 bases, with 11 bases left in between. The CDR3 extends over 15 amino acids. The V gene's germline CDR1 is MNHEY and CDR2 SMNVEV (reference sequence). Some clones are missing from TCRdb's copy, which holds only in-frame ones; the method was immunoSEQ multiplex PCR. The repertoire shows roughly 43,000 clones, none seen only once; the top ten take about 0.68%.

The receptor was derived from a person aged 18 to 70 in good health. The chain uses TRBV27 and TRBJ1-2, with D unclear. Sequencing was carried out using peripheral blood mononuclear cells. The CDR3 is CASSLSSVPYYGYTF. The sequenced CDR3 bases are TGTGCCAGCAGTTTATCATCTGTTCCGTACTATGGC.